This TCR beta chain was documented in a study of blood T cell repertoires in COVID-19. Overall study context: Collection of acute and convalescent COVID-19 samples took place in the United States, Italy and Spain. T cells, B-cell-depleted T cells, or PBMCs supplied cDNA or gDNA.

As handled by the study authors: Amplifying reference gene primers gave estimates of nucleated cell counts. The assay was immunoSEQ multiplex PCR, and TCRdb's table has in-frame clones only and misses some. Clone size and the V and J calls come from that table; the DNA yielded D and trimming. The sample contains some 150,000 clones, 80% of which appear only once. The ends were cut back, 0 bases at V and 3 bases at J, with 15 bases in the middle. This CDR3 contains 16 residues. CDR1 is SGHRS, CDR2 YFSETQ, per germline. Sequenced material: peripheral blood. The chain employs TRBV5-1 and TRBJ2-5; D unclear. The receptor was isolated from a man between 60 and 75 years old with acute or convalescent COVID-19. CDR3 bases: TGCGCCAGCAGCTTGGCCATCACCGAGGTAGAAGAGACCCAGTACTTC. This gives the protein CASSLAITEVEETQYF.